This T cell receptor (beta chain) was sequenced for a study of shared clonotypes between healthy human individuals. General observations from the study: Blood was the only sampled material, and tissue repertoires likely differ.

This clone was seen only a few times. The target antigen is unknown. Germline-derived CDR1 and CDR2 are SGHVS and FNYEAQ. CDR3 size: 14 residues. V lost 5 bases, J lost 6 bases, and 3 bases stayed unmatched. Repertoires were generated with immunoSEQ multiplex PCR, while TCRdb's copy carries only in-frame clones and drops some. Among about 2,500,000 clones listed, approximately 94% were seen once. The chain employs TRBV7-6 and TRBJ2-7, with 14 bases aligning to TRBD2. The sequenced sample consisted of naive CD4+ T cells sorted from blood. Documented subset: CD45RA+ positively selected. This clonotype originated in a man between 18 and 35 years old in good health. The CDR3 nucleotides read TGTGCCAGCAGCCCCGGACTAGCGGGAGGCGAGCAGTACTTC. Translating gives CASSPGLAGGEQYF. Full variable domain (missing parts from reference TRBV7-6 and TRBJ2-7): GAGVSQSPRYKVTKRGQDVALRCDPISGHVSLYWYRQALGQGPEFLTYFNYEAQQDKSGLPNDRFSAERPEGSISTLTIQRTEQRDSAMYRCASSPGLAGGEQYFGPGTRLTVT.